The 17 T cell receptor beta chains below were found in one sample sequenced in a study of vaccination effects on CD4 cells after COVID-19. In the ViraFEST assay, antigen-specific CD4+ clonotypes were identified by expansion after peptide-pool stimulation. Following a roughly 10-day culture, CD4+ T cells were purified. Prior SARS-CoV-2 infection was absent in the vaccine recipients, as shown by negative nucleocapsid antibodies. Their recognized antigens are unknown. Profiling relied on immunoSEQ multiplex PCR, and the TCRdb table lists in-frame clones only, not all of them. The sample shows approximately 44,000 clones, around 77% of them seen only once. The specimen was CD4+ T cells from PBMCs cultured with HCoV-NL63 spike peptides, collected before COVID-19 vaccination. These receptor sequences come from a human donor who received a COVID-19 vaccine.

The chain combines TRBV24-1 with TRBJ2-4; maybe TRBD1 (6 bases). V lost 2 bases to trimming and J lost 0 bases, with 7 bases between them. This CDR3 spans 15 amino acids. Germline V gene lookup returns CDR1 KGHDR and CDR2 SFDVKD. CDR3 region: CATSDSRGAKNIQYF. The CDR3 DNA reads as TGTGCCACCAGTGATTCCAGGGGAGCCAAAAACATTCAGTACTTC.

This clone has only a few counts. CDR3 DNA sequence: TGCGCCAGCAGGGCAGGGTCCACAGATACGCAGTATTTT. It codes for CASRAGSTDTQYF. This chain links TRBV10-1 with TRBJ2-3; a possible D gene is TRBD1 (5 bases). The CDR3 consists of 13 residues. Trimming left V 6 bases short and J 2 bases short, with 9 bases between. The germline V gene encodes CDR1 WNHNN and CDR2 SYGVQD (reference sequence).

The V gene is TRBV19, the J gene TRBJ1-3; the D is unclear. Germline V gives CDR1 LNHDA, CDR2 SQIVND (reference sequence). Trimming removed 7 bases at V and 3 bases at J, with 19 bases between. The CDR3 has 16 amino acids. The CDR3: CASTILGPRNGNTIYF. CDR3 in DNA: TGTGCCAGTACCATCCTCGGGCCACGGAATGGAAACACCATATATTTT.

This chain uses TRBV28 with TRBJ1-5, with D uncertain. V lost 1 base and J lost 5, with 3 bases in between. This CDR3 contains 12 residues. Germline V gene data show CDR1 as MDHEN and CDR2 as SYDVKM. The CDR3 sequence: CASSLYYQPQHF. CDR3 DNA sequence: TGTGCCAGCAGTTTATATTATCAGCCCCAGCATTTT.

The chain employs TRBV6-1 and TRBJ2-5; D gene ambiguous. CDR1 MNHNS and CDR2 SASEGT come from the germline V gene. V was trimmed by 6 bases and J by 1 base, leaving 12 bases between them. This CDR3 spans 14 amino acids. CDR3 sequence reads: CASRRSVGQETQYF. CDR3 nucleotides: TGTGCCAGCAGAAGGTCAGTGGGCCAAGAGACCCAGTACTTC.

The CDR3 sequence: CASSQVGRYEQYV. In DNA form, the CDR3 reads TGCGCCAGCAGTCAAGTCGGTCGCTACGAGCAGTACGTC. The genes are TRBV23-1 and TRBJ2-7; D unclear. TRBV23-1 has ORF status, its function being uncertain. The CDR3 sequence is 13 residues long. Trimming stripped 2 bases from V and 3 bases from J, with 8 bases between.

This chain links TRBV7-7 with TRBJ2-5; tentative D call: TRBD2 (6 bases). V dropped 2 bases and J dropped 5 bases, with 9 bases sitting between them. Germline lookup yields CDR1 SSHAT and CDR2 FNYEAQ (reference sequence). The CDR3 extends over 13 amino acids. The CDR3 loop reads CASSLWRAETQYF. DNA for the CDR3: TGTGCCAGCAGCTTATGGAGGGCGGAGACCCAGTACTTC. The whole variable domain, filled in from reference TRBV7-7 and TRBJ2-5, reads GAGVSQSPRYKVTKRGQDVTLRCDPISSHATLYWYQQALGQGPEFLTYFNYEAQPDKSGLPSDRFSAERPEGSISTLTIQRTEQRDSAMYRCASSLWRAETQYFGPGTRLLVL.

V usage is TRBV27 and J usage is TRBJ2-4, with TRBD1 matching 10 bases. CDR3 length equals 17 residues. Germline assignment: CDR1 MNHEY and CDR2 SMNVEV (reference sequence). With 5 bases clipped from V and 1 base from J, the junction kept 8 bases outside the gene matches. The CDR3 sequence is CASSPRQGAGAKNIQYF. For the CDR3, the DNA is TGTGCCAGCAGTCCGCGACAGGGGGCGGGTGCCAAAAACATTCAGTACTTC.

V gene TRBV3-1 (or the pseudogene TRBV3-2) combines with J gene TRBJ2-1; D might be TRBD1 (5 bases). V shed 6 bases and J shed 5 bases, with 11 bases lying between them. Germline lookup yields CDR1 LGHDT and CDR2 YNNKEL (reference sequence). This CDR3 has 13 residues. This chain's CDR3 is CASRTTTDNEQFF. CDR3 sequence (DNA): TGTGCCAGCAGGACAACGACAGACAATGAGCAGTTCTTC.

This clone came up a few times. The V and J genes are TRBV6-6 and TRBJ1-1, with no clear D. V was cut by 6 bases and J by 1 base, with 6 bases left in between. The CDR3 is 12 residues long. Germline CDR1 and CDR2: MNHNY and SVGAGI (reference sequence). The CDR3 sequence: CASSLANTEAFF. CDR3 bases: TGTGCCAGCAGCTTAGCGAACACTGAAGCTTTCTTT.

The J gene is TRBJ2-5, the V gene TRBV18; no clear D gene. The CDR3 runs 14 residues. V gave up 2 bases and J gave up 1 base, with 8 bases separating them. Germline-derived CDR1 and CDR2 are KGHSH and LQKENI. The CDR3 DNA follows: TGTGCCAGCTCACCAGGGTCTTCCCAAGAGACCCAGTACTTC. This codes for CASSPGSSQETQYF.

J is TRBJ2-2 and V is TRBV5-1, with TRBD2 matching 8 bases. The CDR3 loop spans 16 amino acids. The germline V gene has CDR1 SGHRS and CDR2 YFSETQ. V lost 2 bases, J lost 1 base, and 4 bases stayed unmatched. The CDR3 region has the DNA TGCGCCAGCAGCTTACTTCTAGCGGGGAACACCGGGGAGCTGTTTTTT. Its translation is CASSLLLAGNTGELFF.

This CDR3 reads CASSLDTNTEAFF. The CDR3 region has the DNA TGTGCCAGCAGCCTGGACACGAACACTGAAGCTTTCTTT. The genes are TRBV5-5 and TRBJ1-1; tentative D call: TRBD1 (5 bases). V was pared by 4 bases and J by 1 base, with 8 bases between. Germline V gene sequence: CDR1 SGHKS, CDR2 YYEKEE (reference sequence). The CDR3 extends over 13 amino acids.

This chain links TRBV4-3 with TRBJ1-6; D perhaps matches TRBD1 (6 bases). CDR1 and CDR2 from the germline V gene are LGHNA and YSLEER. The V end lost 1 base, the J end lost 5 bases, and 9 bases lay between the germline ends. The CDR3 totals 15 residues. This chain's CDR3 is CASSQGRTDNSPLHF. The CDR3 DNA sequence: TGCGCCAGCAGCCAAGGACGGACAGATAATTCACCCCTCCACTTT.

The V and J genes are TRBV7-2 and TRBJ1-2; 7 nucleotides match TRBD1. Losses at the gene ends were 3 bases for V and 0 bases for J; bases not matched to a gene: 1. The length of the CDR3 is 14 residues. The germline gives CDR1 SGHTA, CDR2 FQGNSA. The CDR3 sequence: CASSFDRANYGYTF. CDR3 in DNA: TGTGCCAGCAGCTTCGACAGGGCTAACTATGGCTACACCTTC.

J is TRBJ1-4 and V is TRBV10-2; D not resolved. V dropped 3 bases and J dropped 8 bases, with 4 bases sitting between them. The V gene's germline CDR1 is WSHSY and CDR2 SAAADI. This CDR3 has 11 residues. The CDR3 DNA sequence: TGCGCCAGCAGTGAAGGGGAAAAACTGTTTTTT. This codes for CASSEGEKLFF.

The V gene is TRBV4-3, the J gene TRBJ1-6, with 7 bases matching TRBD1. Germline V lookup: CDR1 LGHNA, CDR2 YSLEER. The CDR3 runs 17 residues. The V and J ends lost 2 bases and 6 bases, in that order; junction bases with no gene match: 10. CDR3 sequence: CASSQFSGTASNSPLHF. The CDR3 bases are TGCGCCAGCAGCCAATTTTCGGGGACAGCCTCTAATTCACCCCTCCACTTT.